These 32 T cell receptor beta chains were all obtained from the same sample, sequenced in a study of control samples from healthy donors and cancer patients. The table came from immunoSEQ multiplex PCR; TCRdb's copy has only in-frame clones and leaves some out. The sample includes 260,000 or so clones, about four fifths seen only once; the top ten take about 14%. Source material: PBMCs. These TCRs come from a woman in her sixties or seventies with lung cancer.

The chain carries TRBV6-6 and TRBJ2-5; D call uncertain. V lost 7 bases and J lost 1, with 10 bases in between. The CDR3 length is 13 residues. The germline gives CDR1 MNHNY, CDR2 SVGAGI (reference sequence). This CDR3 is CASTTTVQETQYF. CDR3 sequence (DNA): TGTGCCAGCACCACGACGGTCCAAGAGACCCAGTACTTC.

This clone has only one observation. The rearrangement links TRBV7-9 to TRBJ1-3; D unclear. There are 15 residues in the CDR3. Trimming cost V 2 bases and J 4 bases, with 12 bases left between them. The germline V gene encodes CDR1 SEHNR and CDR2 FQNEAQ (reference sequence). In nucleotides, the CDR3 is TGTGCCAGCAGCTTACGGGCGGAAGCAGGAAACACCATATATTTT. Protein product: CASSLRAEAGNTIYF.

This clone was seen more than once but under ten times. The chain combines TRBV9 with TRBJ2-1, with D possibly TRBD2 on 6 matching bases. Looked up from germline, CDR1 is SGDLS and CDR2 is YYNGEE. The CDR3 extends over 16 amino acids. Deletions cut 4 bases from V and 2 bases from J, with 16 bases between. The CDR3 spells CASSIRGGGAYNEQFF. For the CDR3, the DNA is TGTGCCAGCAGCATAAGGGGCGGAGGGGCCTACAATGAGCAGTTCTTC.

The chain uses TRBV27 and TRBJ1-1; 9 nucleotides agree with TRBD1. From germline, CDR1 is MNHEY and CDR2 SMNVEV (reference sequence). The CDR3 contains 15 residues. J was trimmed by 5 bases and V by 5 bases; bases with no gene match: 9. The CDR3 here is CASSKTGGARTEAFF. The DNA of the CDR3 is TGTGCCAGCAGTAAAACAGGGGGCGCAAGGACTGAAGCTTTCTTT.

The CDR3 DNA is TGTGCCAGCAGCCAGTCACTAGCGGGGGGGGAGACCCAGTACTTC. Translating gives CASSQSLAGGETQYF. The chain couples TRBV3-1 (or the pseudogene TRBV3-2) to TRBJ2-5, with 13 bases that match TRBD2. V gave up 3 bases and J gave up 5 bases; unmatched junction bases: 3. The CDR3 runs to 15 residues. CDR1 and CDR2 from the germline V gene are LGHDT and YNNKEL (reference sequence).

This chain uses TRBV2 with TRBJ2-6; D is tentatively TRBD1 or TRBD2 (5 bases each). The germline V gene has CDR1 SNHLY and CDR2 FYNNEI. Trimming stripped 7 bases from V and 4 bases from J, with 11 bases between. This CDR3 comprises 14 residues. CDR3 in DNA: TGTGCCAGCAACCGAGAGGGGGGGGCCAACGTCCTGACTTTC. It codes for CASNREGGANVLTF.

The chain recombines TRBV7-8 with TRBJ1-1; D unclear. The ends were cut back, 5 bases at V and 5 bases at J, with 15 bases in the middle. From germline, CDR1 is SGHVS and CDR2 FQNEAQ. There are 14 residues in the CDR3. CDR3 sequence: CASSAQSLMTEAFF. Here the CDR3 DNA reads TGTGCCAGCAGCGCCCAATCGCTGATGACTGAAGCTTTCTTT.

This chain connects TRBV5-1 to TRBJ2-2; 9 bases match TRBD1. With 4 bases clipped from V and 5 bases from J, the junction kept 6 bases outside the gene matches. The CDR3 has 15 amino acids. From germline, CDR1 is SGHRS and CDR2 YFSETQ. The CDR3 is CASSIRTGETGELFF. For the CDR3, the DNA is TGCGCCAGCAGCATTAGGACAGGGGAGACCGGGGAGCTGTTTTTT.

This chain uses TRBV5-1 with TRBJ2-1; 10 nucleotides agree with TRBD2. Germline V gene lookup returns CDR1 SGHRS and CDR2 YFSETQ. This CDR3 spans 16 amino acids. With 7 bases clipped from V and 7 bases from J, the junction kept 14 bases outside the gene matches. The CDR3 nucleotides are TGCGCCAGCGAAATGACGGGTCTAGCGGGGGTTAATGAGCAGTTCTTC. Residues: CASEMTGLAGVNEQFF.

This clone occurred once. The CDR3 loop is CASSLQRGHTDTQYF. The CDR3 DNA reads TGCGCCAGCAGCTTACAGCGGGGCCACACAGATACGCAGTATTTT. The chain employs TRBV5-1 and TRBJ2-3, with 7 bases that match TRBD2. Germline-derived CDR1 and CDR2 are SGHRS and YFSETQ. V dropped 2 bases and J dropped 2; count of bases not matched to a gene: 5. The CDR3 sequence is 15 residues long. The full variable domain, its missing parts supplied by reference TRBV5-1 and TRBJ2-3, is KAGVTQTPRYLIKTRGQQVTLSCSPISGHRSVSWYQQTPGQGLQFLFEYFSETQRNKGNFPGRFSGRQFSNSRSEMNVSTLELGDSALYLCASSLQRGHTDTQYFGPGTRLTVL.

The chain couples TRBV18 to TRBJ1-2; the D is unclear. In germline, CDR1 is KGHSH, CDR2 LQKENI. This CDR3 has 13 residues. V dropped 0 bases and J dropped 0 bases, with 2 bases sitting between them. The CDR3 region has the DNA TGTGCCAGCTCACCACCAGCTAACTATGGCTACACCTTC. It translates to CASSPPANYGYTF.

In this sample, this clone turned up once. This chain uses TRBV21-1 with TRBJ2-4; the listed D gene, TRBD1, was not tested against the DNA. TRBV21-1 is marked as a pseudogene. CDR3 length: 17 residues. The CDR3 DNA sequence: TGTGCCAGCAGCAACCGACAGGGGGCGCATTCCAAAAACATTCAGTACTTC. Its protein product is CASSNRQGAHSKNIQYF.

The rearrangement uses TRBV18 and TRBJ2-7, with D uncertain. V lost 5 bases, J lost 2 bases, and 7 bases lay in between. The CDR3 is 12 amino acids. CDR1 and CDR2 from the germline V gene are KGHSH and LQKENI. The CDR3 is CASSSQPYEQYF. The DNA of the CDR3 is TGTGCCAGCTCATCCCAACCCTACGAGCAGTACTTC. Supplemented by reference TRBV18 and TRBJ2-7, the full variable domain reads NAGVMQNPRHLVRRRGQEARLRCSPMKGHSHVYWYRQLPEEGLKFMVYLQKENIIDESGMPKERFSAEFPKEGPSILRIQQVVRGDSAAYFCASSSQPYEQYFGPGTRLTVT.

There are a few counts of this clone. The chain couples TRBV9 to TRBJ2-2; no clear D. In germline, CDR1 is SGDLS, CDR2 YYNGEE. The CDR3 extends over 16 amino acids. Deletions cut 0 bases from V and 0 bases from J, with 9 bases between. CDR3 region: CASSVDLRANTGELFF. As DNA, the CDR3 is TGTGCCAGCAGCGTAGACCTAAGGGCGAACACCGGGGAGCTGTTTTTT.

Note on this clone: This likely traces to a read error, being one base from a far larger clone. V is TRBV4-2 and J is TRBJ1-5; D not resolved. Germline V lookup: CDR1 LGHNA, CDR2 YNFKEQ. This CDR3 is 13 amino acids long. V lost 0 bases and J 3 bases, leaving 3 bases between the germline ends. In DNA form, the CDR3 reads TGTGCCAGCAGCCAAGAACCCAATCAGCCCCAGCATTTT. As protein: CASSQEPNQPQHF.

DNA of the CDR3: TGTGCCAGCAGTGAGTCGGTTTACTACGAGCAGTACTTC. This translates into CASSESVYYEQYF. V usage is TRBV2 and J usage is TRBJ2-7; unclear D gene. The V gene's germline CDR1 is SNHLY and CDR2 FYNNEI. This CDR3 has 13 residues. With 3 bases removed from V and 3 bases from J, the gap between germline ends came to 9 bases.

This sequence joins TRBV5-1 and TRBJ2-7; possibly TRBD2 for D (6 bases). The CDR3 runs to 16 residues. CDR1 and CDR2 (germline): SGHRS, YFSETQ. The V gene lost 4 bases and the J gene lost 7 bases, with 24 bases spanning the gap. CDR3: CASSRSGGITTMEQYF. DNA of the CDR3: TGCGCCAGCAGCCGGTCGGGCGGGATCACTACGATGGAGCAGTACTTC.

J is TRBJ2-7 and V is TRBV7-9, with D maybe TRBD1 (6 bases). The V and J ends lost 2 bases and 5 bases respectively, with 10 bases between them. This CDR3 has 13 amino acids. Germline V CDR1 and CDR2: SEHNR, FQNEAQ (reference sequence). The CDR3 reads CASSLTGNHEQYF. CDR3 sequence (DNA): TGTGCCAGCAGCTTAACAGGGAACCACGAGCAGTACTTC.

This clone appeared once. The CDR3 here is CASSWTGYNEQFF. The CDR3 nucleotides are TGTGCCAGCAGTTGGACAGGGTACAATGAGCAGTTCTTC. The rearrangement uses TRBV6-5 and TRBJ2-1, with 8 positions matching TRBD1. Trimming cost V 4 bases and J 4 bases; bases outside gene matches: 0. The CDR3 spans 13 residues. Germline CDR1 MNHEY, CDR2 SVGAGI.

The chain joins TRBV6-5 to TRBJ1-1; D is ambiguous. Germline V gene data show CDR1 as MNHEY and CDR2 as SVGAGI. The length of the CDR3 is 15 residues. The V end was cut by 8 bases, the J end by 5 bases, with 21 bases between. DNA for the CDR3: TGTGCCAGCTCGCGGGGAGTCCCCCCGGGAACTGAAGCTTTCTTT. Translated, it gives CASSRGVPPGTEAFF.

The rearrangement links TRBV3-1 (or the pseudogene TRBV3-2) to TRBJ2-1, with 9 bases identical to TRBD2. The CDR3 runs 15 residues. With 4 bases clipped from V and 3 bases from J, the junction kept 4 bases outside the gene matches. Germline V gene data show CDR1 as LGHDT and CDR2 as YNNKEL (reference sequence). In nucleotides, the CDR3 is TGTGCCAGCAGCCTGACTAGCGGCCACTACAATGAGCAGTTCTTC. Its protein product is CASSLTSGHYNEQFF.

The rearrangement uses TRBV5-1 and TRBJ2-1; D is unresolved. This CDR3 has 17 amino acids. V was trimmed by 0 bases and J by 0 bases, leaving 13 bases between them. The germline V gene has CDR1 SGHRS and CDR2 YFSETQ. The CDR3 loop reads CASSLGGIESSYNEQFF. The CDR3, as DNA: TGCGCCAGCAGCTTGGGGGGTATCGAAAGCTCCTACAATGAGCAGTTCTTC.

A remark on this clone: Other nucleotide sequences in the sample specify the same CDR3. The rearrangement links TRBV3-1 (or the pseudogene TRBV3-2) to TRBJ1-1; the D gene is possibly TRBD1 (5 bases). CDR1 is LGHDT and CDR2 is YNNKEL in the germline V gene (reference sequence). The CDR3 sequence is 14 residues long. Between the trimmed V and J ends, which lost 0 bases and 2 bases, there was a span of 7 bases. The CDR3 region has the DNA TGTGCCAGCAGCCAAGATCGGGGCAACACTGAAGCTTTCTTT. As protein: CASSQDRGNTEAFF.

The chain is built from TRBV5-5 and TRBJ1-4, with D maybe TRBD1 (5 bases). The length of the CDR3 is 15 residues. CDR1 and CDR2 (germline): SGHKS, YYEKEE (reference sequence). V was trimmed by 4 bases and J by 6 bases, leaving 16 bases between them. Here the CDR3 DNA reads TGTGCCAGCAGCCCTTGGGGACTGAGGGATGAAAAACTGTTTTTT. The encoded protein is CASSPWGLRDEKLFF. The full variable domain, completed using reference TRBV5-5 and TRBJ1-4, is DAGVTQSPTHLIKTRGQQVTLRCSPISGHKSVSWYQQVLGQGPQFIFQYYEKEERGRGNFPDRFSARQFPNYSSELNVNALLLGDSALYLCASSPWGLRDEKLFFGSGTQLSVL.

There are a few counts of this clone. The rearrangement links TRBV2 to TRBJ1-6, with D maybe TRBD1 (6 bases). The CDR3 has 15 amino acids. Deletions cut 4 bases from V and 2 bases from J, with 9 bases between. From germline, CDR1 is SNHLY and CDR2 FYNNEI. The CDR3 DNA reads as TGTGCCAGCAGTGCCCAGGGGCCCTATAATTCACCCCTCCACTTT. It is translated as CASSAQGPYNSPLHF. The complete variable domain, with remaining parts taken from reference TRBV2 and TRBJ1-6, reads EPEVTQTPSHQVTQMGQEVILRCVPISNHLYFYWYRQILGQKVEFLVSFYNNEISEKSEIFDDQFSVERPDGSNFTLKIRSTKLEDSAMYFCASSAQGPYNSPLHFGNGTRLTVT.

The V and J genes are TRBV9 and TRBJ1-4; 7 bases align to TRBD1. V gave up 3 bases and J gave up 6 bases; unmatched junction bases: 8. There are 15 residues in the CDR3. Germline values: CDR1 SGDLS, CDR2 YYNGEE. The CDR3 spells CASSALQGRDEKLFF. In DNA form, the CDR3 reads TGTGCCAGCAGCGCCTTACAGGGGAGGGATGAAAAACTGTTTTTT. Full variable domain (remainder filled in from reference TRBV9 and TRBJ1-4): DSGVTQTPKHLITATGQRVTLRCSPRSGDLSVYWYQQSLDQGLQFLIQYYNGEERAKGNILERFSAQQFPDLHSELNLSSLELGDSALYFCASSALQGRDEKLFFGSGTQLSVL.

The rearrangement joins TRBV6-6 to TRBJ1-1; possibly TRBD1 for D (6 bases). CDR1 is MNHNY and CDR2 is SVGAGI in the germline V gene (reference sequence). This CDR3 has 12 amino acids. V lost 8 bases and J lost 13, with 20 bases in between. The CDR3 DNA sequence: TGTGCCAGCCAGTCGGACAGCTTAACGGGTTTCTTT. Protein sequence: CASQSDSLTGFF.

CDR3 sequence (DNA): TGTGCCAGTGAAGACAGGTTGGCCATGAACACTGAAGCTTTCTTT. It yields the protein CASEDRLAMNTEAFF. The chain recombines TRBV6-5 with TRBJ1-1; the D gene is possibly TRBD1 (6 bases). CDR3 length equals 15 residues. Trimming pared 9 bases from V and 0 bases from J, leaving 17 bases between. Germline V gene data show CDR1 as MNHEY and CDR2 as SVGAGI.

This chain links TRBV30 with TRBJ1-2; the match to TRBD1 covers 9 bases. The junction had 4 bases not matched to a gene; V was cut back by 3 bases and J by 5 bases. Germline loops: CDR1 GTSNPN, CDR2 SVGIG (reference sequence). The CDR3 contains 13 residues. CDR3 sequence: CAWRKTGGYGYTF. In DNA form, the CDR3 reads TGTGCCTGGAGGAAGACAGGGGGATATGGCTACACCTTC.

The chain has TRBV7-3 and TRBJ2-1; tentatively, D is TRBD2 (5 bases). Trimming cost V 6 bases and J 5 bases, with 11 bases left between them. The germline V gene has CDR1 SGHTA and CDR2 FQGTGA. CDR3 length equals 13 residues. Here the CDR3 DNA reads TGTGCCAGCAGTGACGGGAATAACAATGAGCAGTTCTTC. The encoded protein is CASSDGNNNEQFF.

The chain is built from TRBV7-2 and TRBJ1-6; D might be TRBD1 (6 bases). Trimming cost V 4 bases and J 8 bases, with 15 bases left between them. This CDR3 region has 15 residues. Looked up from germline, CDR1 is SGHTA and CDR2 is FQGNSA. The CDR3: CASSSDRTAYSPLHF. Here the CDR3 DNA reads TGTGCCAGCAGCTCCGATCGGACAGCTTATTCACCCCTCCACTTT.

This chain uses TRBV28 with TRBJ1-2, with a weak D call TRBD1 (5 bases). The V and J ends lost 5 bases and 13 bases respectively, with 17 bases between them. The CDR3 length is 12 residues. Germline CDR1 is MDHEN and CDR2 is SYDVKM. In DNA form, the CDR3 reads TGTGCCAGCAGTACCCTAAGGGACCGCGGCACCTTC. Translation: CASSTLRDRGTF.